The 21 T cell receptor beta chains presented below share a single source sample, sequenced in a study of blood T cell repertoires in COVID-19. Repertoires were generated with immunoSEQ multiplex PCR, while TCRdb's copy carries only in-frame clones and drops some. The sample lists roughly 250,000 clones; 80% to 90% were seen once. The sample consisted of PBMCs or T cells enriched from blood (not recorded which). The receptor source for this set is a middle-aged woman who had been exposed to COVID-19.

This clone was seen a handful of times. The chain recombines TRBV30 with TRBJ1-6; D gene uncertain. Germline V gene data show CDR1 as GTSNPN and CDR2 as SVGIG (reference sequence). This CDR3 contains 15 residues. The V end lost 5 bases, the J end lost 7 bases, and 18 bases lay between the germline ends. As DNA, the CDR3 is TGTGCCTGGGATAGTACTCAGACGGGGAATTCACCCCTCCACTTT. It specifies CAWDSTQTGNSPLHF.

The J gene is TRBJ2-5, the V gene TRBV27, with D perhaps TRBD2 (6 bases). The CDR3 runs 13 residues. Germline V gives CDR1 MNHEY, CDR2 SMNVEV (reference sequence). Trimming cost V 3 bases and J 7 bases, with 12 bases left between them. The CDR3 reads CASSLGLGGTQYF. The CDR3 DNA is TGTGCCAGCAGTTTGGGTCTGGGAGGGACCCAGTACTTC.

The CDR3 spells CASGQGATKTQYF. The DNA for the CDR3 is TGTGCCAGCGGACAGGGGGCGACGAAGACCCAGTACTTC. The chain is built from TRBV25-1 and TRBJ2-5; 11 nucleotides line up with TRBD1. V lost 8 bases to trimming and J lost 6 bases; unmatched junction nucleotides: 5. The germline gives CDR1 MGHDK, CDR2 SYGVNS. CDR3 length: 13 residues.

This chain uses TRBV11-2 with TRBJ2-7; D is undetermined. The V gene's germline CDR1 is SGHAT and CDR2 FQNNGV. Trimming took 5 bases from V and 3 from J, leaving 8 bases between them. There are 12 residues in the CDR3. The CDR3 DNA reads as TGTGCCAGCAGCGGTTACGGCTACGAGCAGTACTTC. It specifies CASSGYGYEQYF. Based on the CDR3 plus reference TRBV11-2 and TRBJ2-7, the full variable domain is EAGVAQSPRYKIIEKRQSVAFWCNPISGHATLYWYQQILGQGPKLLIQFQNNGVVDDSQLPKDRFSAERLKGVDSTLKIQPAKLEDSAVYLCASSGYGYEQYFGPGTRLTVT.

The chain has TRBV18 and TRBJ1-2; D not resolved. Germline V CDR1 and CDR2: KGHSH, LQKENI. Deletions cut 6 bases from V and 0 bases from J, with 8 bases between. The CDR3 length is 13 residues. The CDR3 bases are TGTGCCAGCTCTTCGTCCTCTAACTATGGCTACACCTTC. It is translated as CASSSSSNYGYTF.

This clone appeared once. The chain is built from TRBV19 and TRBJ1-4; possible D gene TRBD1, 5 bases. Trimming took off 4 bases at V and 0 bases at J, with 9 bases between the two ends. The CDR3 covers 15 residues. The germline V gene has CDR1 LNHDA and CDR2 SQIVND (reference sequence). CDR3 loop: CASSTGLSTNEKLFF. In nucleotides, the CDR3 is TGTGCCAGTAGTACAGGGTTATCAACTAATGAAAAACTGTTTTTT.

The chain has TRBV3-1 (or the pseudogene TRBV3-2) and TRBJ2-5; D possibly corresponds to TRBD2 (5 bases). Trimming pared 6 bases from V and 2 bases from J, leaving 10 bases between. In germline, CDR1 is LGHDT, CDR2 YNNKEL (reference sequence). The CDR3 covers 13 residues. The CDR3 spells CASSDSGQETQYF. The CDR3 DNA sequence: TGTGCCAGCAGTGACTCGGGGCAAGAGACCCAGTACTTC.

This clone was detected only once. The CDR3 reads CASRPIRGSYEQYF. In DNA, the CDR3 is TGCGCCAGCAGACCCATCAGGGGATCCTACGAGCAGTACTTC. The chain employs TRBV5-1 and TRBJ2-7; a weak D match, TRBD1 (6 bases). The V end was cut by 5 bases, the J end by 1 base, with 13 bases between. Germline CDR1 reads SGHRS; CDR2 reads YFSETQ. The CDR3 length is 14 residues. Looking up the rest from reference TRBV5-1 and TRBJ2-7 gives the full variable domain: KAGVTQTPRYLIKTRGQQVTLSCSPISGHRSVSWYQQTPGQGLQFLFEYFSETQRNKGNFPGRFSGRQFSNSRSEMNVSTLELGDSALYLCASRPIRGSYEQYFGPGTRLTVT.

This clone was recorded a few times. The V gene is TRBV28, the J gene TRBJ1-1, with a weak D call TRBD1 (5 bases). Germline values: CDR1 MDHEN, CDR2 SYDVKM. The CDR3 totals 14 residues. V lost 9 bases, J lost 4 bases, and 18 bases lay in between. The chain's CDR3 is CASQASDKPTEAFF. As DNA, the CDR3 is TGTGCCAGTCAAGCTTCGGACAAACCCACTGAAGCTTTCTTT.

CDR3 bases: TGTGCCAGTAGCTTATCCACGCGGGCTTTCGCCTACAATGAGCAGTTCTTC. Translated, it gives CASSLSTRAFAYNEQFF. This chain joins TRBV19 and TRBJ2-1, with a tentative D call TRBD2 (5 bases). V was clipped by 6 bases and J by 2 bases, with 20 bases between them. The length of the CDR3 is 17 residues. Germline CDR1 and CDR2: LNHDA and SQIVND (reference sequence).

This chain's CDR3 is CASSSVRTGVETQYF. In DNA form, the CDR3 reads TGTGCCAGCAGCTCGGTCCGGACAGGGGTAGAGACCCAGTACTTC. The chain is built from TRBV11-3 and TRBJ2-5, with 9 bases matching TRBD1. The CDR3 contains 15 residues. Trimming cost V 4 bases and J 4 bases; bases outside gene matches: 7. Per germline, CDR1 SGHNT and CDR2 YENEEA.

Of note for this clone: One junction end disagrees with the germline gene, perhaps due to a read error. The genes are TRBV5-1 and TRBJ2-1, with 10 bases aligning to TRBD2. CDR3 size: 15 residues. Germline CDR1 SGHRS, CDR2 YFSETQ. The CDR3 coding sequence is TGTGCCAGCAGCCCACTAGCGGGATACGGAGTTGAGCAGTTCTTC. Protein: CASSPLAGYGVEQFF.

This clone was recorded a few times. The chain has TRBV29-1 and TRBJ2-5; tentative D call: TRBD2 (5 bases). This CDR3 comprises 13 residues. CDR1 is SQVTM, CDR2 ANQGSEA, per germline. V dropped 5 bases and J dropped 0 bases, with 10 bases sitting between them. The CDR3 sequence is CSVRPGNQETQYF. CDR3 DNA: TGCAGCGTTAGGCCCGGGAACCAAGAGACCCAGTACTTC. Filled out from reference TRBV29-1 and TRBJ2-5, the complete variable domain reads SAVISQKPSRDICQRGTSLTIQCQVDSQVTMMFWYRQQPGQSLTLIATANQGSEATYESGFVIDKFPISRPNLTFSTLTVSNMSPEDSSIYLCSVRPGNQETQYFGPGTRLLVL.

The genes are TRBV15 and TRBJ1-2; D possibly corresponds to TRBD1 (5 bases). The V end was cut by 0 bases, the J end by 2 bases, with 10 bases between. Germline CDR1 and CDR2: LNHNV and YYDKDF (reference sequence). The CDR3 spans 15 residues. Here the CDR3 reads CATSREGGTNYGYTF. CDR3 bases: TGTGCCACCAGCAGAGAAGGAGGGACGAACTATGGCTACACCTTC.

This sequence joins TRBV12-2 and TRBJ1-5; the tabulated D call, TRBD1, remains unverified against the DNA. TRBV12-2 has pseudogene status. The CDR3 consists of 18 residues. The CDR3 is CASRPPRRRDRDAQPQHF. In DNA form, the CDR3 reads TGTGCAAGTCGCCCCCCCCGCCGACGGGACAGGGATGCTCAGCCCCAGCATTTT.

The chain recombines TRBV19 with TRBJ2-2, with D possibly matching TRBD2 (7 bases). Trimming shortened V by 3 bases and J by 4 bases, and 12 bases separated the two germline ends. The CDR3 is 15 residues long. Germline CDR1 is LNHDA and CDR2 is SQIVND (reference sequence). The CDR3 DNA reads as TGTGCCAGTAGTATCGGGGGGCTGGGCACCGGGGAGCTGTTTTTT. Its translation: CASSIGGLGTGELFF.

The chain links TRBV18 to TRBJ2-7; a possible D gene is TRBD1 (6 bases). CDR3 length: 13 amino acids. V was trimmed by 6 bases and J by 2 bases, leaving 11 bases between them. The germline gives CDR1 KGHSH, CDR2 LQKENI. In DNA form, the CDR3 reads TGTGCCAGCTCCCCCAAGGGGGCCTACGAGCAGTACTTC. It specifies CASSPKGAYEQYF.

The chain carries TRBV28 and TRBJ2-5, with TRBD2 matching 15 bases. V dropped 6 bases and J dropped 4; count of bases not matched to a gene: 3. Germline lookup yields CDR1 MDHEN and CDR2 SYDVKM. This CDR3 is built from 15 residues. The CDR3 nucleotides are TGTGCCAGCAGGGGACTAGCGGGAGGTGGAGAGACCCAGTACTTC. Its translation is CASRGLAGGGETQYF. Using reference TRBV28 and TRBJ2-5 for the parts outside the CDR3, the full variable domain is DVKVTQSSRYLVKRTGEKVFLECVQDMDHENMFWYRQDPGLGLRLIYFSYDVKMKEKGDIPEGYSVSREKKERFSLILESASTNQTSMYLCASRGLAGGGETQYFGPGTRLLVL.

This clone was found once. This chain connects TRBV4-2 to TRBJ2-3; 7 positions agree with TRBD2. The CDR3 contains 14 residues. Losses at the gene ends were 1 base for V and 6 bases for J; bases not matched to a gene: 4. From germline, CDR1 is LGHNA and CDR2 YNFKEQ. DNA of the CDR3: TGTGCCAGCAGCCAAGGTGAGGGAGGGGATACGCAGTATTTT. Protein sequence: CASSQGEGGDTQYF.

This clone was found a few times. Other DNA sequences of this sample code for an identical CDR3. The V call is TRBV3-1 (or the pseudogene TRBV3-2), the J call TRBJ1-5; perhaps TRBD1 as D (5 bases). CDR3 length: 14 residues. The V and J ends lost 3 bases and 2 bases respectively, with 8 bases between them. Germline V gene sequence: CDR1 LGHDT, CDR2 YNNKEL (reference sequence). The CDR3: CASSQGGGNQPQHF. The CDR3 nucleotides are TGTGCCAGCAGCCAGGGGGGGGGCAATCAGCCCCAGCATTTT.

CDR3 in DNA: TGTGCCAGCAGTCGGTCCGGGACTAGCGGGGGCCAACGGGAGACCCAGTACTTC. Its translation: CASSRSGTSGGQRETQYF. The chain links TRBV6-6 to TRBJ2-5; 14 bases are shared with TRBD2. From germline, CDR1 is MNHNY and CDR2 SVGAGI (reference sequence). The CDR3 consists of 18 residues. With V trimmed by 5 bases and J by 5 bases, 13 bases remained unmatched.